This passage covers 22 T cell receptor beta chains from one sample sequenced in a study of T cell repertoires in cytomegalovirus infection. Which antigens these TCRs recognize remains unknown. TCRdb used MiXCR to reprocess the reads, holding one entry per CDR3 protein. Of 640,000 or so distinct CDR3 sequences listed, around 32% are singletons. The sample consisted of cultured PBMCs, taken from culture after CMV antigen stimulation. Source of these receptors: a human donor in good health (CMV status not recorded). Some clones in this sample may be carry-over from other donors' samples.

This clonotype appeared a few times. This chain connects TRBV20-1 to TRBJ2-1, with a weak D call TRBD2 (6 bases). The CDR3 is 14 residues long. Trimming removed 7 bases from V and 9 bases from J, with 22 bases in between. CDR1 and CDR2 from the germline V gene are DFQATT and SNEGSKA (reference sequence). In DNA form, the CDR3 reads TGCAGTGTCCCACTTAGCGGAGGGCTTTTTGAGCAGTTCTTC. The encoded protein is CSVPLSGGLFEQFF.

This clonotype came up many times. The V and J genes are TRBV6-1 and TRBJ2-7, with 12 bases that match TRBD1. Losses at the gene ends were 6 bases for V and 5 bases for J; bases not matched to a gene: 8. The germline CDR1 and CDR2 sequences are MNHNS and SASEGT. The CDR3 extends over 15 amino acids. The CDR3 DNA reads TGTGCCAGCAGGATGCCGGGACAGGGGGCAGACGAGCAGTACTTC. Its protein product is CASRMPGQGADEQYF.

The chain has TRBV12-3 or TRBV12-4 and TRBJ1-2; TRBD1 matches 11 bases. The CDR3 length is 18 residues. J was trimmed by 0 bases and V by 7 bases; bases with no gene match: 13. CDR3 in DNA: TGTGCCAGCACCTTAGGTGGGACAGGGGGATTTACTAACTATGGCTACACCTTC. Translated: CASTLGGTGGFTNYGYTF.

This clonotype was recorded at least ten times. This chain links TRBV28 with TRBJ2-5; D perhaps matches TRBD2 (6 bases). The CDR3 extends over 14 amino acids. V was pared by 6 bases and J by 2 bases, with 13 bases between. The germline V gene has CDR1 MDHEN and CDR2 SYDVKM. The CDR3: CASSLPGLQETQYF. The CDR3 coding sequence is TGTGCCAGCAGCTTGCCGGGACTGCAAGAGACCCAGTACTTC.

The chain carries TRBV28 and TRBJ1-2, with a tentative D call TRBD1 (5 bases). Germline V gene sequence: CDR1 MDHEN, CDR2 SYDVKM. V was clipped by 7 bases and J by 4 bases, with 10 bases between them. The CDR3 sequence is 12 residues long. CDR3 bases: TGTGCCAGCATGGGGCTGGGCTATGGCTACACCTTC. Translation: CASMGLGYGYTF.

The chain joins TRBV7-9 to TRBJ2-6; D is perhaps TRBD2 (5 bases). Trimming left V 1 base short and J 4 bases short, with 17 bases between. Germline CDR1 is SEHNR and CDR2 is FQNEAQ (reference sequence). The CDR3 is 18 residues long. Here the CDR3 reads CASSLVGGSNSGANVLTF. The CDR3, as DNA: TGTGCCAGCAGCTTAGTAGGAGGTAGCAACTCCGGGGCCAACGTCCTGACTTTC.

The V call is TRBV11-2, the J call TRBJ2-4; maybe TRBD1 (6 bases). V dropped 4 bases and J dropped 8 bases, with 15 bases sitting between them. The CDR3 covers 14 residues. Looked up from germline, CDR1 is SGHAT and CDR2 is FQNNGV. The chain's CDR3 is CASSSQGYGDIQYF. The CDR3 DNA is TGTGCCAGCAGCTCCCAGGGGTATGGGGACATTCAGTACTTC. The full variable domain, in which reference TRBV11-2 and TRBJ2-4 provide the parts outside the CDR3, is EAGVAQSPRYKIIEKRQSVAFWCNPISGHATLYWYQQILGQGPKLLIQFQNNGVVDDSQLPKDRFSAERLKGVDSTLKIQPAKLEDSAVYLCASSSQGYGDIQYFGAGTRLSVL.

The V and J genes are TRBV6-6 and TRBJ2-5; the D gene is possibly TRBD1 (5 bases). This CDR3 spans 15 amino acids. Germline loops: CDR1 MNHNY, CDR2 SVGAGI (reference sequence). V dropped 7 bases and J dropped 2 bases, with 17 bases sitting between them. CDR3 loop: CASTPTRQIQETQYF. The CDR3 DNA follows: TGTGCCAGCACCCCTACACGACAGATACAAGAGACCCAGTACTTC.

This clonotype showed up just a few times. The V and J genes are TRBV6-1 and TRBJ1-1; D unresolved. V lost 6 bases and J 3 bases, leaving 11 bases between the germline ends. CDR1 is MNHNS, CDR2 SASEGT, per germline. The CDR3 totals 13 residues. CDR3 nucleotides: TGTGCCAGCAGCCCCCCGGCGGACACTGAAGCTTTCTTT. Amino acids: CASSPPADTEAFF.

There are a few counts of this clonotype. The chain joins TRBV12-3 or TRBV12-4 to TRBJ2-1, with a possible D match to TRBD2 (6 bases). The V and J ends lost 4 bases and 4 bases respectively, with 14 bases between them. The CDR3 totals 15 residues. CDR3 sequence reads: CASSSTSSGYNEQFF. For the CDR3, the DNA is TGTGCCAGCAGTTCCACTAGCTCGGGTTACAATGAGCAGTTCTTC.

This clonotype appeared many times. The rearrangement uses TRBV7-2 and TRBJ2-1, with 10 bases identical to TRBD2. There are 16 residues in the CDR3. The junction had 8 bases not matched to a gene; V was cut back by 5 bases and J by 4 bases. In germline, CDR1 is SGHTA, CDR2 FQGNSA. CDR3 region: CASSARVSGGYNEQFF. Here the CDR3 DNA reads TGTGCCAGCAGCGCCCGGGTTAGCGGGGGGTACAATGAGCAGTTCTTC.

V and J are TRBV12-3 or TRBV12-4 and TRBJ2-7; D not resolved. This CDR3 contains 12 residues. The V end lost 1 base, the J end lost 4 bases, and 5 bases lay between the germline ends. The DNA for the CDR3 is TGTGCCAGCAGTTTAGACAAATACGAGCAGTACTTC. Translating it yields CASSLDKYEQYF.

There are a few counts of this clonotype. The CDR3: CASSRGVDTGELFF. The CDR3 bases are TGTGCCAGCAGCCGGGGGGTAGACACCGGGGAGCTGTTTTTT. This chain joins TRBV4-2 and TRBJ2-2, with D tentatively TRBD2 (6 bases). The CDR3 loop spans 14 amino acids. With 4 bases removed from V and 3 bases from J, the gap between germline ends came to 9 bases. Per germline, CDR1 LGHNA and CDR2 YNFKEQ.

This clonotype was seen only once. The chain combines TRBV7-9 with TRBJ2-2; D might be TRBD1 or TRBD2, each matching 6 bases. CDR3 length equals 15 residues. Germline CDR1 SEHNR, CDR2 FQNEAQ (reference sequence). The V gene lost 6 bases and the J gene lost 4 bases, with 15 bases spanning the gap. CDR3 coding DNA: TGTGCCAGCAGTGGGTCGGGGGCGAGCACCGGGGAGCTGTTTTTT. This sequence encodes CASSGSGASTGELFF.

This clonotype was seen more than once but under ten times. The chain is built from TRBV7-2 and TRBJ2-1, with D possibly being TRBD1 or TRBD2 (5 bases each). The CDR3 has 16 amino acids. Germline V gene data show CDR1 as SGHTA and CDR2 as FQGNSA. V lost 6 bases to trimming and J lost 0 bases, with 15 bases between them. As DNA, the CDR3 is TGTGCCAGCAGTATGGGACCGTCGGCCTCCTACAATGAGCAGTTCTTC. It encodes CASSMGPSASYNEQFF.

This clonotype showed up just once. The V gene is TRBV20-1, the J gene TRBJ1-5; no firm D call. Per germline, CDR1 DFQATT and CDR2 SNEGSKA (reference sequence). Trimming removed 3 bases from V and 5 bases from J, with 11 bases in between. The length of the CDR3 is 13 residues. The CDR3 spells CSASGFRDQPQHF. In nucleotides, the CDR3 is TGCAGTGCTAGCGGGTTTAGAGATCAGCCCCAGCATTTT.

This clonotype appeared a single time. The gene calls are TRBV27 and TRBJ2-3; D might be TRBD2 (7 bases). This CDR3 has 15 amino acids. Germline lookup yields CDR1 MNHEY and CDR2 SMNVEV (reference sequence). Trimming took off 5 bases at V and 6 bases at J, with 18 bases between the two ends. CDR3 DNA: TGTGCCAGCAGTGCCAACGTGGCGGGGGCTGATACGCAGTATTTT. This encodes CASSANVAGADTQYF.

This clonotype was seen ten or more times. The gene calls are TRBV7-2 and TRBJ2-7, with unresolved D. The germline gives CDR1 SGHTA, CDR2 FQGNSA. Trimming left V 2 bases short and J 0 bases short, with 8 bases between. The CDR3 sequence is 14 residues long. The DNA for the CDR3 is TGTGCCAGCAGCTTAAGGCCGTACTCCTACGAGCAGTACTTC. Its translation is CASSLRPYSYEQYF. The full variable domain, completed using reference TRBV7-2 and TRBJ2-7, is GAGVSQSPSNKVTEKGKDVELRCDPISGHTALYWYRQSLGQGLEFLIYFQGNSAPDKSGLPSDRFSAERTGGSVSTLTIQRTQQEDSAVYLCASSLRPYSYEQYFGPGTRLTVT.

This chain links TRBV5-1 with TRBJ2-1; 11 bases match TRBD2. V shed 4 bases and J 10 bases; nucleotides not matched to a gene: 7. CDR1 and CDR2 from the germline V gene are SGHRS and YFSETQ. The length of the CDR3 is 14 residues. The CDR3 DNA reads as TGCGCCAGCAGCGCACTAGCGGGAGTAGGGGAGCAGTTCTTC. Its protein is CASSALAGVGEQFF.

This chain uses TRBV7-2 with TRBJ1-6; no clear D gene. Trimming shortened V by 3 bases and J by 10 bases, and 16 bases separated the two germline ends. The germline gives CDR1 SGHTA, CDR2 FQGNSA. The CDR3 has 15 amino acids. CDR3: CASSFREGPGSPLHF. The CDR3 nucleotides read TGTGCCAGCAGCTTCCGGGAAGGGCCGGGATCACCCCTCCACTTT.

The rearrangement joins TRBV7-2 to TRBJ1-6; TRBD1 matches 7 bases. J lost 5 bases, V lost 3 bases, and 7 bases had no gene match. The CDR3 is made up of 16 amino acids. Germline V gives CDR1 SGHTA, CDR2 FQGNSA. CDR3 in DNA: TGTGCCAGCAGCTTCCCTGGGACAGCCAATAATTCACCCCTCCACTTT. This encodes CASSFPGTANNSPLHF.

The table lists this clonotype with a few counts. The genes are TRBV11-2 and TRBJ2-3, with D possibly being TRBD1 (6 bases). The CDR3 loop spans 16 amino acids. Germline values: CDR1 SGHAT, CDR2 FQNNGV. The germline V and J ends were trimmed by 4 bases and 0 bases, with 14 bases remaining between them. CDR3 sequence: CASSSQTGPSTDTQYF. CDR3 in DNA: TGTGCCAGCAGCTCCCAAACAGGGCCTAGCACAGATACGCAGTATTTT.